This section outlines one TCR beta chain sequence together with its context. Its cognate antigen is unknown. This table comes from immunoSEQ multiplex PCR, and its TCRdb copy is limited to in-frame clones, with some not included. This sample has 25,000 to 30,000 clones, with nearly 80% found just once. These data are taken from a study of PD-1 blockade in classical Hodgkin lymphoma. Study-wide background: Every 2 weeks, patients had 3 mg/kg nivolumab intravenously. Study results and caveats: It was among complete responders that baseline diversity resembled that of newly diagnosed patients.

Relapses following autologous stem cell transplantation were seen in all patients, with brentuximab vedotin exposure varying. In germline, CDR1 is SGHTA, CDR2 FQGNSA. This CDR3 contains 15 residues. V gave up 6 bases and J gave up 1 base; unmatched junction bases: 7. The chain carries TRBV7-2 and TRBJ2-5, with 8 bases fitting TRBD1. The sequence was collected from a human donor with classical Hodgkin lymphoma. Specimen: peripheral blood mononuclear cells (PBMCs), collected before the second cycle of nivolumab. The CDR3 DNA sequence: TGTGCCAGCAGGACCGGGACAGGTTCCCAAGAGACCCAGTACTTC. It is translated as CASRTGTGSQETQYF.